This entry concerns a single T cell receptor (beta chain). This sample was taken from a study of T-cell reconstitution after alpha-beta-depleted transplantation in children. Unique molecular identifiers were incorporated into the prepared TCRbeta library. MiXCR, applied by TCRdb to the PCR reads, yields one record per CDR3 protein. In the table there are about 610,000 distinct CDR3 sequences, 10% of which are singletons. Germline-derived CDR1 and CDR2 are SQVTM and ANQGSEA. V lost 1 base, J lost 2 bases, and 6 bases lay in between. The CDR3 totals 12 residues. This chain connects TRBV29-1 to TRBJ2-7; D remains ambiguous. This clonotype was obtained from a human donor who donated a stem cell graft to a child with acute myeloid leukemia. The specimen comprised PBMCs from the stem cell graft donor, sampled from the stem cell graft. The CDR3 loop reads CSVEVVAYEQYF. The DNA for the CDR3 is TGCAGCGTTGAAGTAGTAGCCTACGAGCAGTACTTC.